The source of this TCR beta chain is a study of T cell responses to AZD1222 COVID-19 vaccine. Clones were read by immunoSEQ multiplex PCR, and TCRdb kept only the in-frame ones, dropping some. The data contain tens of thousands of clones, approximately 85% of them singletons. The CDR3 runs 15 residues. Germline CDR1 SGHRS, CDR2 YFSETQ. The germline V and J ends were trimmed by 0 bases and 4 bases, with 13 bases remaining between them. The TCR sequence derives from an adult in good health. V usage is TRBV5-1 and J usage is TRBJ1-1; weak D call: TRBD1 (5 bases). The sequencing here drew on peripheral blood, taken on day 0 of AZD1222 vaccination. The CDR3 protein is CASSLVLGGATEAFF. The CDR3 coding sequence is TGCGCCAGCAGCTTGGTTTTGGGGGGTGCCACTGAAGCTTTCTTT.